The 4 T cell receptor beta chains given below trace back to one sample, sequenced in a study of cytomegalovirus exposure and HLA in healthy donors listed by TCRdb under 2017. Libraries were constructed by the immunoSEQ multiplex PCR assay. A mixture of 60 forward primers for TCR Vbeta segments and 13 reverse primers for TCR Jbeta segments was used in the multiplex PCR. TCRdb mirrors the immuneACCESS table, restricted to in-frame sequences. Some clones are absent from its copies; in checked studies, under half trace to an unresolved V gene, and the reason for the others is unknown. The table held for this sample gives about 96,000 clones. The leading ten clones occupy 3% to 4% of the sample. Sequences were obtained from PBMCs. The receptors here all came from a woman between 25 and 40 years old in good health and CMV-seronegative.

This sequence joins TRBV9 and TRBJ1-2, with TRBD1 as a possible D gene (5 bases). CDR3 length: 16 amino acids. Germline V lookup: CDR1 SGDLS, CDR2 YYNGEE. V was cut by 0 bases and J by 5 bases, with 17 bases left in between. The CDR3 sequence: CASSVAGGQGGYGYTF. The CDR3 DNA is TGTGCCAGCAGCGTAGCCGGAGGGCAGGGCGGTTATGGCTACACCTTC.

V and J are TRBV29-1 and TRBJ2-1; D is perhaps TRBD2 (5 bases). This CDR3 is 13 amino acids long. Trimming removed 6 bases from V and 4 bases from J, with 13 bases in between. Per the germline V gene, CDR1 is SQVTM and CDR2 is ANQGSEA. CDR3 nucleotides: TGCAGCGTCTCCGGGGAAGTTTACAATGAGCAGTTCTTC. Translation gives CSVSGEVYNEQFF.

The V call is TRBV7-6, the J call TRBJ1-4; TRBD1 matches at 7 bases. This CDR3 has 16 amino acids. The germline CDR1 and CDR2 sequences are SGHVS and FNYEAQ. V was pared by 1 base and J by 2 bases, with 4 bases of the junction left unmatched. The CDR3 sequence is CASSLDRGSTNEKLFF. CDR3 sequence (DNA): TGTGCCAGCAGCTTAGACAGGGGATCCACTAATGAAAAACTGTTTTTT.

J is TRBJ1-5 and V is TRBV28; D unresolved. The germline V gene encodes CDR1 MDHEN and CDR2 SYDVKM. The CDR3 loop spans 12 amino acids. Trimming removed 7 bases at V and 0 bases at J, with 4 bases between. The CDR3, as DNA: TGTGCCAGCACGGGTAGCAATCAGCCCCAGCATTTT. Protein: CASTGSNQPQHF. Full variable domain (rest looked up from reference TRBV28 and TRBJ1-5): DVKVTQSSRYLVKRTGEKVFLECVQDMDHENMFWYRQDPGLGLRLIYFSYDVKMKEKGDIPEGYSVSREKKERFSLILESASTNQTSMYLCASTGSNQPQHFGDGTRLSIL.